What follows describes a single T cell receptor beta chain. The data derive from a study of blood T cell repertoires in COVID-19. Across the whole study: Sites across the United States, Italy and Spain contributed samples from acute and convalescent COVID-19. From T cells, B-cell-depleted T cells, or PBMCs came the material, which was cDNA or gDNA.

Methods used by the authors: Estimation of nucleated cell counts relied on the amplification of reference gene primers. Produced via immunoSEQ multiplex PCR; TCRdb's table is partial and in-frame only. V, J and clone size reflect that table, while D and trimming were determined from the DNA. The table lists approximately 140,000 clones, around 84% of them singletons. The CDR3 consists of 17 residues. After removal of 1 base from V and 4 bases from J, the junction contained 5 bases not matched to a gene. CDR1 LGHDT and CDR2 YNNKEL come from the germline V gene (reference sequence). Sequenced material: peripheral blood. The chain has TRBV3-1 (or the pseudogene TRBV3-2) and TRBJ1-5, with TRBD1 matching over 12 bases. This receptor was obtained from a human donor in a cohort sampled during active COVID-19. This chain's CDR3 is CASSQAGTGGRNQPQHF. CDR3 nucleotide sequence: TGTGCCAGCAGCCAAGCCGGGACAGGGGGCCGAAATCAGCCCCAGCATTTT.